These 8 T cell receptor beta chains were sequenced from one sample in a study of vaccination and CD4 T cells after COVID-19. Treatment: roughly 10-day PBMC culture with coronavirus spike peptide pools or control peptides (ViraFEST assay). Which antigens these TCRs recognize remains unknown. Cultured CD4+ T cells had their DNA profiled by the Oncomine TCR Beta short-read assay. TCRdb fed the PCR reads into MiXCR, producing one record per CDR3 protein. The sample includes over 11,000 distinct CDR3 sequences, roughly 58% of them seen just once. Sequences were derived from CD4+ T cells from blood, cultured in vitro, sampled before SARS-CoV-2 vaccination. Receptor source: a human donor who had recovered from COVID-19.

This clonotype was detected a few times. Because the CDR3's place on the DNA is in doubt, the DNA is left out and the CDR3 is given as listed by TCRdb. The chain couples TRBV21-1 to TRBJ2-5; TRBD1, the table's D call, was not compared with the DNA. TRBV21-1 constitutes a pseudogene. With termini counted, the CDR3 has 15 amino acids. This CDR3 reads CASSKVGTGSETQYF.

The V gene is TRBV10-1, the J gene TRBJ2-3; D not resolved. Germline-derived CDR1 and CDR2 are WNHNN and SYGVQD (reference sequence). The germline V and J ends were trimmed by 0 bases and 1 base, with 8 bases remaining between them. The CDR3 contains 15 residues. CDR3 DNA: TGCGCCAGCAGTGAGTCTTCGCAGGGCACAGATACGCAGTATTTT. Translating gives CASSESSQGTDTQYF.

This clonotype was seen a handful of times. The chain employs TRBV12-3 or TRBV12-4 and TRBJ1-2, with D possibly TRBD1 on 5 matching bases. This CDR3 is built from 12 residues. V was trimmed by 1 base and J by 8 bases, leaving 8 bases between them. CDR3 in amino acids: CASSLGRGGYTF. CDR3 DNA: TGTGCCAGCAGTTTAGGGCGGGGGGGCTACACCTTC.

The chain is built from TRBV6-2 or TRBV6-3 and TRBJ2-7, with D hard to call. Trimming cost V 9 bases and J 2 bases, with 14 bases left between them. This CDR3 is 13 amino acids long. Germline CDR1 is MNHEY and CDR2 is SVGEGT. CDR3 coding DNA: TGTGCCAGAGGTAGACCGGGCACCTACGAGCAGTACTTC. Its translation is CARGRPGTYEQYF.

This clonotype is classed as medium-sized (0.01 to 0.1%). V is TRBV7-2 and J is TRBJ1-5, with D perhaps matching TRBD1 (5 bases). V shed 5 bases and J shed 2 bases, with 16 bases lying between them. The CDR3 is made up of 16 amino acids. Germline V CDR1 and CDR2: SGHTA, FQGNSA. The CDR3 sequence: CASSAAFGGGNQPQHF. DNA for the CDR3: TGTGCCAGCAGCGCCGCATTCGGGGGGGGCAATCAGCCCCAGCATTTT.

V is TRBV6-1 and J is TRBJ1-1; possibly TRBD1 for D (5 bases). Trimming left V 6 bases short and J 4 bases short, with 15 bases between. Germline lookup yields CDR1 MNHNS and CDR2 SASEGT. This CDR3 has 14 residues. As DNA, the CDR3 is TGTGCCAGCAGGTATCGAAAGGACACCACTGAAGCTTTCTTT. Encoded protein: CASRYRKDTTEAFF.

This clonotype was seen only once. The chain combines TRBV7-3 with TRBJ2-2; D not certain. Trimming cost V 5 bases and J 3 bases, with 19 bases left between them. This CDR3 contains 17 residues. Germline V lookup: CDR1 SGHTA, CDR2 FQGTGA. Here the CDR3 DNA reads TGTGCCAGCAGCCGCAAGGGTGGGCAGGCTTACACCGGGGAGCTGTTTTTT. Amino acids: CASSRKGGQAYTGELFF.

V gene TRBV27 combines with J gene TRBJ1-5; D not certain. The germline V gene encodes CDR1 MNHEY and CDR2 SMNVEV (reference sequence). V was clipped by 2 bases and J by 2 bases, with 4 bases between them. This CDR3 is 13 amino acids long. DNA of the CDR3: TGTGCCAGCAGTTTACGGGGCAATCAGCCCCAGCATTTT. This gives the protein CASSLRGNQPQHF.